The sequence of this T cell receptor beta chain was determined in a study of tumor-infiltrating lymphocytes in primary liver carcinoma. On this clonotype: The junction departs from the called germline gene at one end, perhaps through a read error.

Using a constant-region primer together with ProtoScript II reverse transcriptase, TCR beta cDNA was made from approximately 500 ng of total RNA. Each TCR beta library was derived from three nested multiplex PCR rounds that employed slightly modified ARM-PCR. Each of the first two PCR rounds ran nine to ten cycles with TRBV1-TRBV30 forward and C-beta reverse primers. TCRdb re-derived calls from the multiplex PCR reads in MiXCR, one entry per CDR3 protein. The sample includes 40,000 or so distinct CDR3 sequences, approximately 71% of them seen just once. Germline V gene lookup returns CDR1 SGHAT and CDR2 FQNNGV. The CDR3 runs to 17 residues. Both RNA and DNA were isolated together from approximately 20-30 mg of bulk tissue that had not been sorted.

Sequenced material: tumor-adjacent normal liver tissue. The chain has TRBV11-2 and TRBJ2-1, with 8 bases matching TRBD2. The receptor comes from a man aged 35 to 55 with primary liver carcinoma and hepatitis B virus infection. The CDR3 loop reads CASSLDRGGRSYNGQFF. In nucleotides, the CDR3 is TGTGCCAGTAGCTTAGATAGGGGCGGGAGGTCCTACAATGGGCAGTTCTTC.